Below, one TCR beta chain is given with its context. Its antigen specificity is not known. The sample holds no much larger clone one base away, and base qualities are not on file. The data are from a study of blood T cell repertoires in COVID-19 (dated by TCRdb to about 2020). For the study in its entirety: Samples from collaborators originated in the United States, Italy and Spain and spanned both the acute and convalescent phases of COVID-19. The material from the prospective study consisted of cDNA or gDNA derived from T cells, B-cell-depleted T cells, or PBMCs. Subjects who had been exposed to COVID-19, were actively infected with it, or had recovered from it provided the deeply sampled blood TCRbeta repertoires that made up the dataset. The repertoires were released in a freely available public database meant as a resource for research on the immune response to SARS-CoV-2. Samples came from the ongoing ImmuneRACE study (first 160 participants) plus 1,254 subjects from 6 global collaborators. A de-identified subject ID, COVID-19 status, age in years and sex were almost always included in the sample metadata. Where available, HLA class I and class II types were obtained from metadata supplied by the sample provider rather than from assay-based typing.

TCRbeta CDR3 regions were amplified from genomic DNA by means of the immunoSEQ Assay, a bias-controlled multiplex PCR. In the paper's pipeline: Within the assay, amplification of reference gene primers was used to estimate how many nucleated cells each sample contained. Sequence reads were collapsed and filtered to measure the absolute abundance of every unique TCRbeta CDR3 rearrangement. For each sample, productive Simpson clonality was calculated by taking the square root of Simpson's diversity index across productive rearrangements. This is the immuneACCESS table as TCRdb keeps it, with only in-frame sequences that have V and J called. A part of the clones is gone; compared with another copy, unresolved V genes explain less than half, and the rest is unexplained. D and trimming were read from the DNA, whereas the V and J calls and clone size are those reported in that table. The sample has about 81,000 clones on record, more than 75% of them singletons. Together, the top ten hold roughly 25% of the sample.

General conclusions and limits of the study: Clinical and demographic metadata were provided uncurated, with the amount varying by source and participant.

Each collaborating institution followed its own protocols to collect whole blood in K2EDTA tubes. Collaborator samples were shipped for TCRbeta analysis as frozen whole blood, isolated PBMCs, or DNA extracted from either sample type. The germline V gene yields SGHTA for CDR1 and FQGNSA for CDR2. There are 16 amino acids in the CDR3, from cysteine to phenylalanine inclusive. Only the CDR3 portion is preserved as DNA: 48 bases, with reading frame beginning at the first base. V is cut back by 0 bases and J by 3 bases, with 5 bases in the junction unmatched. The sample consisted of peripheral blood. The chain employs TRBV7-2 and TRBJ1-1; 9 middle bases align to TRBD1. The receptor was derived from a human donor in a cohort sampled during active COVID-19. CDR3 protein: CASSLAYRGLDTEAFF. The DNA reads TGTGCCAGCAGCTTAGCGTACAGGGGGCTTGACACTGAAGCTTTCTTT.